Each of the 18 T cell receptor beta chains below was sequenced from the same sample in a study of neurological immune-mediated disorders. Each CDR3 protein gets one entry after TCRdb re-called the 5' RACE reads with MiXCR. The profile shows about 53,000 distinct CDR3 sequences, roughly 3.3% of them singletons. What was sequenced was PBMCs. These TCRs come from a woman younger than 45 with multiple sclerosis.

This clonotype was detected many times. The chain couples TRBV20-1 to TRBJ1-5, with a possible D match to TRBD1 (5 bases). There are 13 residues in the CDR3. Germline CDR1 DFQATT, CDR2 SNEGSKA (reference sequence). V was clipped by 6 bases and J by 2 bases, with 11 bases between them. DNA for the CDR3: TGCAGTGCAATCCGGGGCCGCAATCAGCCCCAGCATTTT. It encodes CSAIRGRNQPQHF.

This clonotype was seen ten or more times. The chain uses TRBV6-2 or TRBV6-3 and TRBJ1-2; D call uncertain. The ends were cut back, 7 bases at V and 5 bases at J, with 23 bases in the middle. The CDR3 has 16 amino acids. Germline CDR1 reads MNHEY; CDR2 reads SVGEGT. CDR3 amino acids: CASTHFGPLKGYGYTF. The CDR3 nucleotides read TGTGCCAGCACCCACTTCGGGCCGCTAAAGGGATATGGCTACACCTTC.

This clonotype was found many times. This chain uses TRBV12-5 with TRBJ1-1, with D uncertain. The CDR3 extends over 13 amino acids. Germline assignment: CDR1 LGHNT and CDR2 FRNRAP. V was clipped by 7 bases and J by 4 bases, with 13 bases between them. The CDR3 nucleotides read TGTGCTAGTGCTCCCCCCCGGGGCACTGAAGCTTTCTTT. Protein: CASAPPRGTEAFF.

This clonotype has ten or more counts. DNA for the CDR3: TGCAGTGCTAGCCCCAGGGGATCCTACGAGCAGTACTTC. Amino acids: CSASPRGSYEQYF. The chain employs TRBV20-1 and TRBJ2-7, with D possibly being TRBD1 (6 bases). The CDR3 has 13 amino acids. Germline-derived CDR1 and CDR2 are DFQATT and SNEGSKA (reference sequence). Trimming removed 3 bases from V and 1 base from J, with 10 bases in between.

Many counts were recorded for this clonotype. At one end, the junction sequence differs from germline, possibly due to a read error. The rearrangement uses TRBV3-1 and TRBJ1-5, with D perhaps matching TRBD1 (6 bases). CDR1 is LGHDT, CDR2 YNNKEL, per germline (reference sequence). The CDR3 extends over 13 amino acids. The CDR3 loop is CASSQGSNQPQNF. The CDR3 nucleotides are TGTGCCAGCAGTCAGGGGAGCAATCAGCCCCAGAATTTT. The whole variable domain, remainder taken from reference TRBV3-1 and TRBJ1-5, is DTAVSQTPKYLVTQMGNDKSIKCEQNLGHDTMYWYKQDSKKFLKIMFSYNNKELIINETVPNRFSPKSPDKAHLNLHINSLELGDSAVYFCASSQGSNQPQNFGDGTRLSIL.

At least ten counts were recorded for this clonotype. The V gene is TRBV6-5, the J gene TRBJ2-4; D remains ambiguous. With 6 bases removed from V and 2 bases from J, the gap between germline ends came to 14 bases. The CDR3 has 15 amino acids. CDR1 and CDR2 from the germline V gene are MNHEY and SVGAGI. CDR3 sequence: CASSPTLSTKNIQYF. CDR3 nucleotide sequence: TGTGCCAGCAGCCCGACTCTCTCCACCAAAAACATTCAGTACTTC.

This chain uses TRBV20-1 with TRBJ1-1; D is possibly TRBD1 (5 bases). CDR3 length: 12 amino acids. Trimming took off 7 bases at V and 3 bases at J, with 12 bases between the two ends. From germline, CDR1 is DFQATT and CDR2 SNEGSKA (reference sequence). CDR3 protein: CSVQQDYTEAFF. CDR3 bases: TGCAGTGTCCAACAGGACTACACTGAAGCTTTCTTT.

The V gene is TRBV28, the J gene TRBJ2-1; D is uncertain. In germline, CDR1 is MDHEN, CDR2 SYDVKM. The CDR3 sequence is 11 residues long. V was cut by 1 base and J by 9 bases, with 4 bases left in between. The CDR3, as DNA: TGTGCCAGCAGTTTATCCTTTGAGCAGTTCTTC. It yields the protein CASSLSFEQFF.

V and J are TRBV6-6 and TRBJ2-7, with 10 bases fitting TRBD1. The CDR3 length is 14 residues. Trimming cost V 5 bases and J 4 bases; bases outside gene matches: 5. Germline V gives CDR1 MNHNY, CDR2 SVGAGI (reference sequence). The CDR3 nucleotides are TGTGCCAGCAGTAGACAGGGGGCGTCGTACGAGCAGTACTTC. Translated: CASSRQGASYEQYF.

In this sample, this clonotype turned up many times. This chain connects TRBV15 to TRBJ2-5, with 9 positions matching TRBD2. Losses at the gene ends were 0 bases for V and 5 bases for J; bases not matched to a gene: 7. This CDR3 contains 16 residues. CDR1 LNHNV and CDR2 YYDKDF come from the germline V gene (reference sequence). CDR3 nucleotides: TGTGCCACCAGCAGAGATCGCGGGAGGGCGGGGGAGACCCAGTACTTC. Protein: CATSRDRGRAGETQYF.

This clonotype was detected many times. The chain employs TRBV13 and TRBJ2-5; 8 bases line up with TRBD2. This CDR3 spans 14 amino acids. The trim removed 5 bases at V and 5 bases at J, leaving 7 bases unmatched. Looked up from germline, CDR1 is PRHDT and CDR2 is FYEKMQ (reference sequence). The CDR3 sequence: CASSILAAAETQYF. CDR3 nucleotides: TGTGCCAGCAGCATACTAGCGGCGGCCGAGACCCAGTACTTC.

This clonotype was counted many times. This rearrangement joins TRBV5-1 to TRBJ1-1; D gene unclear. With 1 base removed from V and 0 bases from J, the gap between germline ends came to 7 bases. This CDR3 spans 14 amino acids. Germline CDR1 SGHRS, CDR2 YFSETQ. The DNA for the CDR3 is TGCGCCAGCAGCTTGTTTATAGTGAACACTGAAGCTTTCTTT. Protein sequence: CASSLFIVNTEAFF.

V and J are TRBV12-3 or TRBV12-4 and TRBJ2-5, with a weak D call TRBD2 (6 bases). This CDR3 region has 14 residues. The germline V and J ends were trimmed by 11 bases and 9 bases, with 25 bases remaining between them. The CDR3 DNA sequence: TGTGCCGTCTACTCCGCCCGGGACTGGAAGCCCCAGTACTTC. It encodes CAVYSARDWKPQYF.

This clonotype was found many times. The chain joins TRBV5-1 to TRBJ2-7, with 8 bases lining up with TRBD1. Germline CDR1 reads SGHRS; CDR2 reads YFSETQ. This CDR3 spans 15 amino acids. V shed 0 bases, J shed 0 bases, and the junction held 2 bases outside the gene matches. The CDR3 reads CASSLVTGGSYEQYF. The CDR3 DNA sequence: TGCGCCAGCAGCTTGGTCACAGGGGGCTCCTACGAGCAGTACTTC.

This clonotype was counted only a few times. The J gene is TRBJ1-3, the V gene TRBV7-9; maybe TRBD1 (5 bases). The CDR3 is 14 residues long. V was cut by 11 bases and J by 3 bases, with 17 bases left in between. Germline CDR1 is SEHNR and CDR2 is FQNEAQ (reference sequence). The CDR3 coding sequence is TGTGCCCTCCCCGGGGCGGTTAATGGAAACACCATATATTTT. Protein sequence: CALPGAVNGNTIYF.

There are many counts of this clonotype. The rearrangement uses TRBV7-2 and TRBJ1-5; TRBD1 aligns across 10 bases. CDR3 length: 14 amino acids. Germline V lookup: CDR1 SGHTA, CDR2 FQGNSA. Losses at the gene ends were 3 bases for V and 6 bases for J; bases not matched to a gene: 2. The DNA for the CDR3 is TGTGCCAGCAGCTTCGGGACAGGGGCTCAGCCCCAGCATTTT. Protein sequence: CASSFGTGAQPQHF.

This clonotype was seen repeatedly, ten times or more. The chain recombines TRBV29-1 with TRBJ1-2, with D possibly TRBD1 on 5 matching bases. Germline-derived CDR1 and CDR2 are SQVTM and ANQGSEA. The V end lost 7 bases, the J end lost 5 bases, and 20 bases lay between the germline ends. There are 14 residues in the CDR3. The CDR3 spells CSAGGRGRDYGYTF. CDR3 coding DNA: TGCAGCGCGGGGGGTAGGGGTCGCGATTATGGCTACACCTTC.

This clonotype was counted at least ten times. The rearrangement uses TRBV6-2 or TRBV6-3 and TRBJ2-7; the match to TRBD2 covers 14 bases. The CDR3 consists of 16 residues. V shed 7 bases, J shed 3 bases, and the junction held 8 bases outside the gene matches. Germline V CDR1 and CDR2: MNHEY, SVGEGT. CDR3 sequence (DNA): TGTGCCAGCATACCCGGGACTAGCGGGAGTCGCTACGAGCAGTACTTC. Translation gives CASIPGTSGSRYEQYF.